The 16 T cell receptor beta chains reported below all come from one sample, sequenced in a study of blood T cell repertoires in COVID-19. Profiling relied on immunoSEQ multiplex PCR, and the TCRdb table lists in-frame clones only, not all of them. The sample holds roughly 100,000 clones, approximately 82% seen once. Material: peripheral blood. The receptor set was obtained from a woman of 80 years or more with acute or convalescent COVID-19.

The chain recombines TRBV29-1 with TRBJ2-2, with unresolved D. Trimming pared 2 bases from V and 7 bases from J, leaving 11 bases between. This CDR3 spans 13 amino acids. CDR1 is SQVTM, CDR2 ANQGSEA, per germline. DNA for the CDR3: TGCAGCGTTGAAAAGGAGCGTGACGGGGAGCTGTTTTTT. This codes for CSVEKERDGELFF.

The chain carries TRBV11-2 and TRBJ1-4; D perhaps matches TRBD1 (5 bases). The CDR3 is made up of 14 amino acids. The germline V and J ends were trimmed by 0 bases and 8 bases, with 10 bases remaining between them. The V gene's germline CDR1 is SGHAT and CDR2 FQNNGV. The CDR3 coding sequence is TGTGCCAGCAGCTTAGACGGGGGTAGGGAAAAACTGTTTTTT. Protein product: CASSLDGGREKLFF. The full variable domain, its missing parts supplied by reference TRBV11-2 and TRBJ1-4, is EAGVAQSPRYKIIEKRQSVAFWCNPISGHATLYWYQQILGQGPKLLIQFQNNGVVDDSQLPKDRFSAERLKGVDSTLKIQPAKLEDSAVYLCASSLDGGREKLFFGSGTQLSVL.

The chain combines TRBV5-1 with TRBJ2-5, with D perhaps TRBD2 (6 bases). Germline loops: CDR1 SGHRS, CDR2 YFSETQ. The CDR3 consists of 15 residues. V shed 3 bases and J shed 5 bases, with 17 bases lying between them. This CDR3 reads CASSSQDPGGETQYF. CDR3 sequence (DNA): TGCGCCAGCAGCTCCCAGGATCCTGGAGGGGAGACCCAGTACTTC.

The rearrangement links TRBV9 to TRBJ1-1; TRBD1 is a possible D gene (5 bases). This CDR3 spans 13 amino acids. In germline, CDR1 is SGDLS, CDR2 YYNGEE. V was pared by 8 bases and J by 0 bases, with 11 bases between. CDR3 loop: CASQQALNTEAFF. The CDR3 DNA is TGTGCCAGTCAACAGGCCTTGAACACTGAAGCTTTCTTT.

V usage is TRBV11-2 and J usage is TRBJ2-7, with D maybe TRBD2 (5 bases). The V and J ends lost 6 bases and 2 bases respectively, with 17 bases between them. In germline, CDR1 is SGHAT, CDR2 FQNNGV. This CDR3 is built from 15 residues. CDR3 in DNA: TGTGCCAGCAGTCAATCTTTCTTAGCGCCCTACGAGCAGTACTTC. It codes for CASSQSFLAPYEQYF.

This clone was seen a single time. V usage is TRBV10-3 and J usage is TRBJ2-1, with D possibly TRBD1 on 5 matching bases. The CDR3 consists of 13 residues. Germline-derived CDR1 and CDR2 are ENHRY and SYGVKD. Between the trimmed V and J ends, which lost 4 bases and 3 bases, there was a span of 7 bases. CDR3 DNA sequence: TGTGCCATCAGTGGAACAGGCTACAATGAGCAGTTCTTC. It translates to CAISGTGYNEQFF.

The genes are TRBV25-1 and TRBJ2-2, with 8 bases lining up with TRBD1. The CDR3 totals 14 residues. V trimming: 7 bases; J trimming: 7 bases; junction bases outside the gene matches: 8. Germline-derived CDR1 and CDR2 are MGHDK and SYGVNS. CDR3 in amino acids: CASTVTGGDGELFF. CDR3 sequence (DNA): TGTGCCAGCACCGTCACAGGGGGTGACGGGGAGCTGTTTTTT.

J is TRBJ1-4 and V is TRBV19; TRBD1 matches at 8 bases. V trimming: 5 bases; J trimming: 7 bases; junction bases outside the gene matches: 15. The CDR3 contains 17 residues. Per germline, CDR1 LNHDA and CDR2 SQIVND (reference sequence). CDR3 sequence: CASSWDRSRAEGEKLFF. The CDR3 coding sequence is TGTGCCAGTAGTTGGGACAGGTCTCGCGCCGAGGGTGAAAAACTGTTTTTT.

This rearrangement joins TRBV6-5 to TRBJ2-7; 10 bases match TRBD1. CDR3 length: 15 amino acids. The junction had 6 bases not matched to a gene; V was cut back by 1 base and J by 6 bases. The germline V gene encodes CDR1 MNHEY and CDR2 SVGAGI. CDR3 coding DNA: TGTGCCAGCAGTTACTACGGGACAGGGGTATTCGAGCAGTACTTC. It translates to CASSYYGTGVFEQYF.

The chain carries TRBV28 and TRBJ1-4; 11 bases agree with TRBD1. Trimming cost V 4 bases and J 14 bases; bases outside gene matches: 9. Germline assignment: CDR1 MDHEN and CDR2 SYDVKM. The CDR3 loop spans 14 amino acids. The CDR3 loop is CASSSPGTGGYLFF. The CDR3, as DNA: TGTGCCAGCAGTTCACCCGGGACAGGGGGATATCTGTTTTTT. The variable domain in full, with the rest retrieved from reference TRBV28 and TRBJ1-4, is DVKVTQSSRYLVKRTGEKVFLECVQDMDHENMFWYRQDPGLGLRLIYFSYDVKMKEKGDIPEGYSVSREKKERFSLILESASTNQTSMYLCASSSPGTGGYLFFGSGTQLSVL.

With respect to this clone: An end of the junction does not agree with germline; a read error may underlie this. The rearrangement links TRBV29-1 to TRBJ2-3, with 9 bases lining up with TRBD1. The CDR3 is 13 residues long. Per the germline V gene, CDR1 is SQVTM and CDR2 is ANQGSEA. The CDR3 spells CSVEGQGTDTQYF. CDR3 nucleotides: TGCAGCGTCGAAGGACAGGGGACAGATACGCAGTATTTT.

The chain has TRBV7-2 and TRBJ1-3; TRBD1 agrees at 11 bases. Trimming removed 3 bases from V and 4 bases from J; junction bases left unmatched: 2. CDR1 and CDR2 from the germline V gene are SGHTA and FQGNSA. This CDR3 contains 15 residues. CDR3 nucleotides: TGTGCCAGCAGCTTTGGGACAGGGGGAGGAAACACCATATATTTT. Translated: CASSFGTGGGNTIYF.

J is TRBJ1-3 and V is TRBV28; a weak D match, TRBD1 (5 bases). Deletions cut 5 bases from V and 2 bases from J, with 10 bases between. This CDR3 has 14 residues. Germline V gene lookup returns CDR1 MDHEN and CDR2 SYDVKM. The CDR3 loop reads CASSPLGPGNTIYF. The CDR3 nucleotides read TGTGCCAGCAGTCCCCTGGGGCCTGGAAACACCATATATTTT.

V gene TRBV19 combines with J gene TRBJ1-5; D remains unclear. The V gene lost 7 bases and the J gene lost 0 bases, with 13 bases spanning the gap. The CDR3 extends over 15 amino acids. Germline values: CDR1 LNHDA, CDR2 SQIVND (reference sequence). CDR3 sequence (DNA): TGTGCCAGTAACCTTCAGGTCCCTAGCAATCAGCCCCAGCATTTT. Amino acids: CASNLQVPSNQPQHF.

The chain recombines TRBV5-4 with TRBJ2-5; the D is unclear. V lost 3 bases to trimming and J lost 2 bases, with 2 bases between them. Germline CDR1 and CDR2: SGHNT and YYREEE (reference sequence). The CDR3 extends over 11 amino acids. The CDR3 loop reads CASSSQETQYF. CDR3 nucleotides: TGTGCCAGCAGCTCTCAAGAGACCCAGTACTTC.

V is TRBV4-1 and J is TRBJ2-4; D gene unclear. The ends were cut back, 4 bases at V and 8 bases at J, with 12 bases in the middle. Germline V gene sequence: CDR1 MGHRA, CDR2 YSYEKL. The CDR3 loop spans 13 amino acids. The CDR3 DNA reads TGCGCCAGCAGCCTTCGAGATCTGGACATTCAGTACTTC. Amino acids: CASSLRDLDIQYF.